The clone carrying this TCR beta chain was detected only a few times. Its target is unknown. This sample is part of a study of T cells after yellow fever vaccination. Study-wide findings and caveats: Secondary responses were weaker yet peaked faster, day 5 versus 15. At under 97% for CD4 and around 91% for CD8, most primary-vaccination clones showed up again after the booster.

Generation of TCR cDNA used 5'RACE template switching (which added a universal primer site and UMIs). Via MiXCR, TCRdb re-called the 5' RACE reads, giving one row per CDR3 protein. The sample holds hundreds of thousands of distinct CDR3 sequences, roughly 12% seen once. The CDR3 is 15 amino acids. Germline values: CDR1 GTSNPN, CDR2 SVGIG (reference sequence). V was pared by 2 bases and J by 5 bases, with 19 bases between. The genes are TRBV30 and TRBJ2-7; TRBD2 is a possible D gene (6 bases). The source of this sequence is a man in his thirties or forties who received the YFV17D yellow fever vaccine. The sample in question was PBMCs, obtained on the day of the yellow fever booster vaccination. The chain's CDR3 is CAWSRAGTRSDEQYF. The CDR3 region has the DNA TGTGCCTGGAGTAGGGCGGGGACGAGGTCGGACGAGCAGTACTTC.